Shown below are 10 T cell receptor beta chains from a single sample sequenced in a study of blood T cell repertoires in COVID-19. This table comes from immunoSEQ multiplex PCR, and its TCRdb copy is limited to in-frame clones, with some not included. The data show 65,000 to 90,000 clones, with about 91% seen just once and approximately 6.7% held by the top ten. Input material: peripheral blood. The receptors derive from an elderly woman with acute or convalescent COVID-19.

This clone came up a few times. The chain links TRBV6-6 to TRBJ2-3; 7 bases line up with TRBD2. The CDR3 is 15 amino acids. V shed 6 bases and J 0 bases; nucleotides not matched to a gene: 6. Germline CDR1 reads MNHNY; CDR2 reads SVGAGI (reference sequence). CDR3 sequence: CASSFLAASTDTQYF. Here the CDR3 DNA reads TGTGCCAGCAGCTTCCTAGCGGCGAGCACAGATACGCAGTATTTT.

The V and J genes are TRBV7-9 and TRBJ1-1, with TRBD1 matching 9 bases. The CDR3 runs to 14 residues. J lost 4 bases, V lost 5 bases, and 5 bases had no gene match. The germline gives CDR1 SEHNR, CDR2 FQNEAQ (reference sequence). In nucleotides, the CDR3 is TGTGCCAGCAGCGAACAGGGGGCTTCCACTGAAGCTTTCTTT. It yields the protein CASSEQGASTEAFF.

This chain uses TRBV6-5 with TRBJ1-1, with a weak D call TRBD1 (5 bases). V shed 0 bases and J shed 6 bases, with 11 bases lying between them. This CDR3 is built from 14 residues. The germline V gene has CDR1 MNHEY and CDR2 SVGAGI. As DNA, the CDR3 is TGTGCCAGCAGTTACTCAGGCAGGGAGGCTGAAGCTTTCTTT. Encoded protein: CASSYSGREAEAFF.

The J gene is TRBJ2-1, the V gene TRBV19, with 13 nucleotides matching TRBD2. V gave up 2 bases and J gave up 5 bases; unmatched junction bases: 9. CDR1 is LNHDA, CDR2 SQIVND, per germline (reference sequence). The CDR3 is made up of 18 amino acids. CDR3 in amino acids: CASSITSGGAWGHNEQFF. The CDR3 region has the DNA TGTGCCAGTAGTATAACTAGCGGGGGGGCCTGGGGGCACAATGAGCAGTTCTTC.

The CDR3 is CASSRGDRGGGNTIYF. The CDR3 coding sequence is TGTGCCAGCAGCAGGGGGGACAGGGGCGGCGGAAACACCATATATTTT. The gene calls are TRBV7-2 and TRBJ1-3; 10 nucleotides match TRBD1. The CDR3 has 16 residues. Unmatched junction bases numbered 8, after V lost 5 bases and J lost 4 bases. CDR1 SGHTA and CDR2 FQGNSA come from the germline V gene.

V and J are TRBV6-5 and TRBJ2-1, with TRBD2 identical over 13 bases. With 6 bases clipped from V and 10 bases from J, the junction kept 6 bases outside the gene matches. Looked up from germline, CDR1 is MNHEY and CDR2 is SVGAGI. The CDR3 has 14 amino acids. The CDR3 loop reads CASRSGLAGVEQFF. CDR3 DNA: TGTGCCAGCAGGTCAGGACTAGCGGGAGTCGAGCAGTTCTTC.

The rearrangement joins TRBV5-6 to TRBJ1-1; TRBD1 is a possible D gene (5 bases). This CDR3 region has 15 residues. Trimming shortened V by 0 bases and J by 0 bases, and 9 bases separated the two germline ends. The germline V gene has CDR1 SGHDT and CDR2 YYEEEE. The CDR3: CASSLGRGMNTEAFF. In DNA form, the CDR3 reads TGTGCCAGCAGCTTGGGGAGGGGCATGAACACTGAAGCTTTCTTT.

The V and J genes are TRBV19 and TRBJ1-1; D ambiguous. CDR1 LNHDA and CDR2 SQIVND come from the germline V gene (reference sequence). V was shortened by 5 bases and J by 11 bases, with 15 bases between the two germline ends. The CDR3 runs 12 residues. CDR3 DNA sequence: TGTGCCAGTAGTGCCCTAAATGGAGTGGCTTTCTTT. Translating it yields CASSALNGVAFF.

The chain uses TRBV19 and TRBJ2-7, with TRBD1 as a possible D gene (6 bases). The CDR3 has 14 residues. The germline V gene encodes CDR1 LNHDA and CDR2 SQIVND (reference sequence). V lost 1 base and J lost 3, with 10 bases in between. The CDR3 region has the DNA TGTGCCAGTAGTATAGTCGGGACAAGCTACGAGCAGTACTTC. Its translation is CASSIVGTSYEQYF.

J is TRBJ1-6 and V is TRBV3-1 (or the pseudogene TRBV3-2); D call uncertain. Germline V lookup: CDR1 LGHDT, CDR2 YNNKEL (reference sequence). This CDR3 region has 13 residues. V lost 0 bases and J 16 bases, leaving 13 bases between the germline ends. The CDR3 bases are TGTGCCAGCAGCCAAGAAACGACATCCGATCTCCACTTT. This sequence encodes CASSQETTSDLHF.